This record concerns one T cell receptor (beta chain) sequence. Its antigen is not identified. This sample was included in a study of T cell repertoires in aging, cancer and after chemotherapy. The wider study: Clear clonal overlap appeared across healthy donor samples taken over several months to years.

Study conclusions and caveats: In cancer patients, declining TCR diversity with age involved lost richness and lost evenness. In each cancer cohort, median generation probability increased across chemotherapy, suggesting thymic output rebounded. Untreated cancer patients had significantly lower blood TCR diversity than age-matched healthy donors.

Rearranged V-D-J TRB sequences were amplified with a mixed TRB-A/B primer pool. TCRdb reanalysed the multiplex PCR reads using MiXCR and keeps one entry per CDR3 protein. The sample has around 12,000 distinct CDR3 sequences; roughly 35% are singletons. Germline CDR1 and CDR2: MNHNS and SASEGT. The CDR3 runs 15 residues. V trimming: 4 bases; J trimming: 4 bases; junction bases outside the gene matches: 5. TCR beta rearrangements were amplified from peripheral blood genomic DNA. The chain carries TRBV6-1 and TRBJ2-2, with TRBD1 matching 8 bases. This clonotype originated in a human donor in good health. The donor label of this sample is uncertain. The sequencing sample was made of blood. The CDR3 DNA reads TGTGCCAGCAGTGGACAGGGGATCCGCACCGGGGAGCTGTTTTTT. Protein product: CASSGQGIRTGELFF.